This TCR beta chain comes out of a study of blood T cells in healthy people across ages. Findings of the study overall: Observed TCR beta diversity per million T cells went down as age went up. This fall followed a roughly linear course with age.

A note on this clonotype: What it recognizes is unknown.

The CDR3 is made up of 10 amino acids. The ends were cut back, 7 bases at V and 9 bases at J, with 12 bases in the middle. CDR1 and CDR2 (germline): SQVTM, ANQGSEA. PCR was performed a second time for roughly 7 to 11 cycles using a sample-barcoded 5' primer and a J-beta primer mix. TCRdb re-analysed the 5' RACE reads in MiXCR, keeping a single row per CDR3 protein. The sample has about 780,000 distinct CDR3 sequences; less than 60% are singletons. The receptor comes from a man at least 80 years old in good health. The specimen sequenced was blood. The rearrangement links TRBV29-1 to TRBJ2-5; D may be TRBD1 (6 bases). In DNA, the CDR3 is TGCAGCGCCGTAGGGACATCCCAGTACTTC. Protein sequence: CSAVGTSQYF. Based on the CDR3 plus reference TRBV29-1 and TRBJ2-5, the full variable domain is SAVISQKPSRDICQRGTSLTIQCQVDSQVTMMFWYRQQPGQSLTLIATANQGSEATYESGFVIDKFPISRPNLTFSTLTVSNMSPEDSSIYLCSAVGTSQYFGPGTRLLVL.